This T cell receptor (beta chain) appears in the sequencing data of a study of shared clonotypes between healthy human individuals. This clone has a handful of counts. The antigen is unknown. This CDR3 spans 16 amino acids. J lost 4 bases, V lost 4 bases, and 8 bases had no gene match. CDR1 is SGHRS and CDR2 is YFSETQ in the germline V gene. General study findings and limits: Owing to a small donor count, the genetic and exposure-history diversity represented was limited. Larger estimated richness was generally recorded for naive subsets relative to memory subsets.

Repertoires were generated with immunoSEQ multiplex PCR, while TCRdb's copy carries only in-frame clones and drops some. The sample carries around 1,000,000 clones, approximately 80% recorded once. The donors were all Caucasian adults (living in Nashville, Tennessee). This receptor was taken from a man aged 18 to 29 in good health. Some clones in this sample may be carry-over from other donors' samples. The chain has TRBV5-1 and TRBJ2-3, with 11 bases matching TRBD2. Sequenced material: memory CD4+ T cells from PBMCs. The subset is: CD45RA-negative fraction. The CDR3 DNA sequence: TGCGCCAGCAGCCCCCGTGGTAGCGGGAGGGCAGATACGCAGTATTTT. As protein: CASSPRGSGRADTQYF.